The text below deals with one T cell receptor beta chain. The sample is drawn from a study of blood T cell repertoires in COVID-19. At the level of the study: Sites in the United States, Italy and Spain provided acute and convalescent COVID-19 samples. T cells, B-cell-depleted T cells, or PBMCs supplied cDNA or gDNA.

Source study methods: Reference gene primer amplification in the assay estimated nucleated cell counts. The data were produced by immunoSEQ multiplex PCR, yet TCRdb's version contains in-frame clones alone and is incomplete. V and J calls and clone size are given by that table; D and trimming were obtained from the DNA. The sample consists of 55,000 to 75,000 clones, about four fifths of them appearing once. V shed 4 bases and J shed 1 base, with 12 bases lying between them. Germline lookup yields CDR1 SGDLS and CDR2 YYNGEE. The CDR3 is 15 residues long. This chain links TRBV9 with TRBJ2-1; D is uncertain. The TCR originated in a human donor in a cohort sampled during active COVID-19. Sequenced sample: peripheral blood. The CDR3 nucleotides read TGTGCCAGCAGCCCCGTTCCGGGTTCCTACAATGAGCAGTTCTTC. As protein: CASSPVPGSYNEQFF.